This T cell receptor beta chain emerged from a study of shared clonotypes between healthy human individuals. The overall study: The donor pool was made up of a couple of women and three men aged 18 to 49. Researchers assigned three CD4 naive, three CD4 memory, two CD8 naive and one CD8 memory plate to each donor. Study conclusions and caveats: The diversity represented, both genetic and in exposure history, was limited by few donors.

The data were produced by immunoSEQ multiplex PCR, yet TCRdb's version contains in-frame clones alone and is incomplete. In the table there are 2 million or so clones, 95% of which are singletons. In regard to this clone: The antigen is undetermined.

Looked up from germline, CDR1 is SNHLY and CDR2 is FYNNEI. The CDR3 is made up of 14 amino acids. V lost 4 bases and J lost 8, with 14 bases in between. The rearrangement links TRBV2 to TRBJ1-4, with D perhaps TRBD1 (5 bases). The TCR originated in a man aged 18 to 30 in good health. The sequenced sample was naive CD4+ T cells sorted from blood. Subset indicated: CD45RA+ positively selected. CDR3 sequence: CASSASGVGEKLFF. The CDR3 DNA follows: TGTGCCAGCAGTGCCTCGGGGGTCGGGGAAAAACTGTTTTTT.